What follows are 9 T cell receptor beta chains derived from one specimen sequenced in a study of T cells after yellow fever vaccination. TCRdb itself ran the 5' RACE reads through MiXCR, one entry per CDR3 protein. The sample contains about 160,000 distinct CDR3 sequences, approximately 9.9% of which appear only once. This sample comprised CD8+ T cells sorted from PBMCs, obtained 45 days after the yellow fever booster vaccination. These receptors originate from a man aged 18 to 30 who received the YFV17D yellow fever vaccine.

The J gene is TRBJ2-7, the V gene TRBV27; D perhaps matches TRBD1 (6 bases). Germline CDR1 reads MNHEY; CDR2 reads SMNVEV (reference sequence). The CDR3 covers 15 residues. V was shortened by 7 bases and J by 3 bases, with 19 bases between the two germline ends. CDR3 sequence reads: CASKEKGTRNYEQYV. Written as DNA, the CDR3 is TGTGCCAGCAAGGAGAAAGGGACACGAAACTACGAGCAGTACGTC.

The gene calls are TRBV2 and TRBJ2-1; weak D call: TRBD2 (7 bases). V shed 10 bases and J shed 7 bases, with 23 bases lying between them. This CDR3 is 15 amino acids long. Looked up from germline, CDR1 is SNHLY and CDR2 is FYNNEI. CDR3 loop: CANLRGGGMQNEQFF. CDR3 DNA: TGTGCCAACCTTCGAGGGGGGGGAATGCAAAATGAGCAGTTCTTC.

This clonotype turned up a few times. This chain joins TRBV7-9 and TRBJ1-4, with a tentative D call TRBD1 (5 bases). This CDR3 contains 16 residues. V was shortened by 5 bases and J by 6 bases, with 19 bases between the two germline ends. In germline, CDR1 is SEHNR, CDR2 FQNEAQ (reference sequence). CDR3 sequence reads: CASSTWRGGTDEKLFF. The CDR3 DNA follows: TGTGCCAGCAGCACCTGGAGGGGAGGGACCGATGAAAAACTGTTTTTT.

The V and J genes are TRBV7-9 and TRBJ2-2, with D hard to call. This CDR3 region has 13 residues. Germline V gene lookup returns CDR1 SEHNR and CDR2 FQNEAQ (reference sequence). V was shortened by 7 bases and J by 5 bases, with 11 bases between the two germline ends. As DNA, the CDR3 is TGTGCCAGCACGGGTGAAAAAACCGGGGAGCTGTTTTTT. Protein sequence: CASTGEKTGELFF.

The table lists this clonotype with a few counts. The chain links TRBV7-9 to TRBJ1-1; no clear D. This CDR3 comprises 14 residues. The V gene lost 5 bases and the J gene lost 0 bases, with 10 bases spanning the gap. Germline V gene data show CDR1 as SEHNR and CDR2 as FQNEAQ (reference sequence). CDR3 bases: TGTGCCAGCAGCCCCCCCAGATTGAACACTGAAGCTTTCTTT. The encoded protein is CASSPPRLNTEAFF.

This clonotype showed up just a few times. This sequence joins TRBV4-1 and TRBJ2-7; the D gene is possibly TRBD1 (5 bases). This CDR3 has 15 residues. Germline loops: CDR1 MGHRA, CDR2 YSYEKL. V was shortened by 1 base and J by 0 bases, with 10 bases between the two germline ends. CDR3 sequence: CASSQATASSYEQYF. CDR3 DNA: TGCGCCAGCAGCCAAGCGACAGCTTCCTCCTACGAGCAGTACTTC.

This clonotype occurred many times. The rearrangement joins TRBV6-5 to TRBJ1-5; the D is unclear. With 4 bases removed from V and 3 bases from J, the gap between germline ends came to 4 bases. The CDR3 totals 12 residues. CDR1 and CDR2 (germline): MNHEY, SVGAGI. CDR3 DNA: TGTGCCAGCAGTTCTTACAATCAGCCCCAGCATTTT. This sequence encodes CASSSYNQPQHF.

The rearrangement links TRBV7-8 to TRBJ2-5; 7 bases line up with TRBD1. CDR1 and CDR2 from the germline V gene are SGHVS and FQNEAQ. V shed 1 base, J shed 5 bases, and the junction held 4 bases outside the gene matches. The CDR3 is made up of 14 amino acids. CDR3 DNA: TGTGCCAGCAGCTTAGGCCTGACAGGGGAGACCCAGTACTTC. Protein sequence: CASSLGLTGETQYF.

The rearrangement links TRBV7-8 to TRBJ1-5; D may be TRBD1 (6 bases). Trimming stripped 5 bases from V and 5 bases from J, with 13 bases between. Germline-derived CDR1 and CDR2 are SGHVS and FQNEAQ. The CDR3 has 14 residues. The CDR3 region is CASSRTGSYQPQHF. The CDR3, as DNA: TGTGCCAGCAGCCGAACAGGGTCTTATCAGCCCCAGCATTTT.